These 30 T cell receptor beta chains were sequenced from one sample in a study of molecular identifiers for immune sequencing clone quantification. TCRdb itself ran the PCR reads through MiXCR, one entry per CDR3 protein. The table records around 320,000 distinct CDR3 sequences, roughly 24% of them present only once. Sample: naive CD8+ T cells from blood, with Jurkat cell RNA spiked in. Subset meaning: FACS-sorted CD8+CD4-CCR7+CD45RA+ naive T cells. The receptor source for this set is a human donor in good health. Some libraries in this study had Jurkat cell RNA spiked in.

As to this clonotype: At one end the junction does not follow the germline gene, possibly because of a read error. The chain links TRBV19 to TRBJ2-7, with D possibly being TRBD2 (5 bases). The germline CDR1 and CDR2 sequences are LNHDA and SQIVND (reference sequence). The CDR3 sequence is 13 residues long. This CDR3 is CASSNPGYYGQYF. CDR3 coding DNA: TGTGCCAGTAGTAATCCGGGGTACTACGGGCAGTACTTC.

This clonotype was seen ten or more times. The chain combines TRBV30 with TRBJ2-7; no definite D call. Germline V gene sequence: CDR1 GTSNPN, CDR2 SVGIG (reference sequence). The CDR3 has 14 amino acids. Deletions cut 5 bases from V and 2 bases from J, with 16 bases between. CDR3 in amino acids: CAWAIDVPPYEQYF. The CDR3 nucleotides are TGTGCCTGGGCGATAGACGTACCTCCCTACGAGCAGTACTTC.

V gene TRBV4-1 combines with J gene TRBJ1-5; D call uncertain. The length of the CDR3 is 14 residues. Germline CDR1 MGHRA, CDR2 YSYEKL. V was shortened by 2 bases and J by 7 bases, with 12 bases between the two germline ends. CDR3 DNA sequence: TGCGCCAGCAGCCAAACTTGGAGTGACCAGCCCCAGCATTTT. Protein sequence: CASSQTWSDQPQHF.

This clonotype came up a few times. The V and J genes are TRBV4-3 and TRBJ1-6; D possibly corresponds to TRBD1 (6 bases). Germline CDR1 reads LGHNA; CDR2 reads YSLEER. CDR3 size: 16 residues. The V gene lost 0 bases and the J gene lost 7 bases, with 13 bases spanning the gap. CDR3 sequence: CASSQDWGARNSPLHF. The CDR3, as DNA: TGCGCCAGCAGCCAAGATTGGGGGGCTCGGAATTCACCCCTCCACTTT.

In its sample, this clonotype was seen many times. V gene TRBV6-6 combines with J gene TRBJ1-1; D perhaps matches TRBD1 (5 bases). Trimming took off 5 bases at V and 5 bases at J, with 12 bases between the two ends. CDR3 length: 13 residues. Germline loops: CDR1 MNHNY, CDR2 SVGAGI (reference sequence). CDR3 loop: CASSLGARTEAFF. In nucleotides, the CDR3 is TGTGCCAGCAGTCTAGGGGCTAGGACTGAAGCTTTCTTT.

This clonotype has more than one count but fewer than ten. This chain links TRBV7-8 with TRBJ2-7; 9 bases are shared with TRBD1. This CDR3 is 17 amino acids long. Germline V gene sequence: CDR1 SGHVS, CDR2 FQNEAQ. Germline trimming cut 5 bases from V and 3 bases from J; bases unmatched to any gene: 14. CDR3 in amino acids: CASSAGRDRVLNYEQYF. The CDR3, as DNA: TGTGCCAGCAGCGCGGGACGGGACAGGGTACTTAACTACGAGCAGTACTTC.

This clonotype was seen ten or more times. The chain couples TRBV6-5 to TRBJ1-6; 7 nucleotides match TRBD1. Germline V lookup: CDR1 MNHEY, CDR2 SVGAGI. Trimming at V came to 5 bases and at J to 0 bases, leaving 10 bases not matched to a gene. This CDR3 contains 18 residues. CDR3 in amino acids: CASSAWGDRYSYNSPLHF. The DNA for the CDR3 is TGTGCCAGCAGTGCGTGGGGGGACAGATACTCCTATAATTCACCCCTCCACTTT.

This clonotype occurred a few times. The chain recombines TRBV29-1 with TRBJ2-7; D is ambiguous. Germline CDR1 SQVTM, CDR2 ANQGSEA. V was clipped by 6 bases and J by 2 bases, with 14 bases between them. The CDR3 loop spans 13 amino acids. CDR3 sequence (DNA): TGCAGCGTCTACATCGGTGGGGCCTACGAGCAGTACTTC. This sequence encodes CSVYIGGAYEQYF.

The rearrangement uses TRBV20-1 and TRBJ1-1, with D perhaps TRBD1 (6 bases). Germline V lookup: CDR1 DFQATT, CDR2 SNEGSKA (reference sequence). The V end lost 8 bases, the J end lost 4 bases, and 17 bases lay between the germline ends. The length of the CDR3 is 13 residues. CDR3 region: CSTGNRESTEAFF. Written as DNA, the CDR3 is TGCAGTACTGGAAACAGGGAAAGCACTGAAGCTTTCTTT.

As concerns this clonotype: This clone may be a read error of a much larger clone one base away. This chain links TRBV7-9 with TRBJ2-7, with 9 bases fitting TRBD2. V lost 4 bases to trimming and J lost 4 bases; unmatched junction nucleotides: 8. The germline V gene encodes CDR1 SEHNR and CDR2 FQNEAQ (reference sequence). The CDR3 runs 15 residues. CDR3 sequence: CASSSLAGEPYEQYF. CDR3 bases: TGTGCCAGCAGCTCCTTAGCGGGGGAGCCGTACGAGCAGTACTTC. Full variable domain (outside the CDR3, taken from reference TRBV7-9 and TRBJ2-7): DTGVSQNPRHKITKRGQNVTFRCDPISEHNRLYWYRQTLGQGPEFLTYFQNEAQLEKSRLLSDRFSAERPKGSFSTLEIQRTEQGDSAMYLCASSSLAGEPYEQYFGPGTRLTVT.

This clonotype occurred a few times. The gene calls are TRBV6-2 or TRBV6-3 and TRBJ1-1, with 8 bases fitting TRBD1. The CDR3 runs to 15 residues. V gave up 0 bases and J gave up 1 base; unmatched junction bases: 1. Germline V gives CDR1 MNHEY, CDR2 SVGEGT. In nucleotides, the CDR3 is TGTGCCAGCAGTTACTCGGACAGGGCGAACACTGAAGCTTTCTTT. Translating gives CASSYSDRANTEAFF.

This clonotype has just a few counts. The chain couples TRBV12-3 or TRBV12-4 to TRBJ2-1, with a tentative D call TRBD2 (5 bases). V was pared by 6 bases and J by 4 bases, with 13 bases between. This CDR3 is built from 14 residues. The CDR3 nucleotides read TGTGCCAGCAGGTTGGGAGTTCAATACAATGAGCAGTTCTTC. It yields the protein CASRLGVQYNEQFF.

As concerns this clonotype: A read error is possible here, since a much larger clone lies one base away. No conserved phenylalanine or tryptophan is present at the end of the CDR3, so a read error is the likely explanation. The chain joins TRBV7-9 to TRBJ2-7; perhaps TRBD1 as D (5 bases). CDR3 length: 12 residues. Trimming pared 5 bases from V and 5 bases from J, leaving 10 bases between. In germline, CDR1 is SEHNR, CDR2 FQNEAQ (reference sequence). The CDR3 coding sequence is TGTGCCAGCAGCCGGGCACAGGACGAGCAGTACCTC. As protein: CASSRAQDEQYL.

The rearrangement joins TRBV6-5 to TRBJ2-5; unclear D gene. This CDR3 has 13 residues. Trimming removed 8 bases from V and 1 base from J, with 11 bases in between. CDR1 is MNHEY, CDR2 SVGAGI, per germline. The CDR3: CASGKGRQETQYF. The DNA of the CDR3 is TGTGCCAGCGGGAAGGGTCGCCAAGAGACCCAGTACTTC.

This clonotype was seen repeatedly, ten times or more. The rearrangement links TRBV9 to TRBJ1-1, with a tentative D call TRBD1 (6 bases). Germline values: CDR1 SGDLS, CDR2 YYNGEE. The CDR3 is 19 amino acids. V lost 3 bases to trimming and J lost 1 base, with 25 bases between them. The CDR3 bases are TGTGCCAGCAGCGCGTTCGAACAGGGACGGCCCCTAGAGAACACTGAAGCTTTCTTT. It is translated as CASSAFEQGRPLENTEAFF.

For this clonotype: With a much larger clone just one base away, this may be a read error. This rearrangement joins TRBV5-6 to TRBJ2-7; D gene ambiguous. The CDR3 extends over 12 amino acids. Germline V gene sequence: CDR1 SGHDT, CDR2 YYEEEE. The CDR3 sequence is CASSMFKADSLF. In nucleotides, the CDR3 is TGTGCCAGCAGCATGTTCAAGGCAGACTCTCTCTTC.

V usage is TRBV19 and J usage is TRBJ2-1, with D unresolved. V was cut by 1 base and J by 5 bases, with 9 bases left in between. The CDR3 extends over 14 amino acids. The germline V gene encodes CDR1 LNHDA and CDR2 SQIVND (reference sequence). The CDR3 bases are TGTGCCAGTAGTATAGTAGCCAGCCACAATGAGCAGTTCTTC. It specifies CASSIVASHNEQFF.

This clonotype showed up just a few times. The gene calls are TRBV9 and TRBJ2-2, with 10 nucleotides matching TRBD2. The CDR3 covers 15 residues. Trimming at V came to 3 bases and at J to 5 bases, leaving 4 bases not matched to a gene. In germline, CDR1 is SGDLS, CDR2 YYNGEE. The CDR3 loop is CASSAGTSDTGELFF. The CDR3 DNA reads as TGTGCCAGCAGCGCGGGGACTAGCGATACCGGGGAGCTGTTTTTT.

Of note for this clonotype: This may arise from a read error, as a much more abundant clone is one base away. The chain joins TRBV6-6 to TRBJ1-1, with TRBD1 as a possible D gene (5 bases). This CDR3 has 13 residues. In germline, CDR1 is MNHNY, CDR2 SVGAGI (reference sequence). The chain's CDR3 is CASASGLNTKAFF. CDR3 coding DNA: TGTGCTTCAGCTTCAGGGCTGAACACTAAAGCTTTCTTT.

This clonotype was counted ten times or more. CDR3 bases: TGTGCCAGCAGTCTAGACGTGTTCAATCAGCCCCAGCATTTT. Translated, it gives CASSLDVFNQPQHF. The rearrangement uses TRBV12-3 or TRBV12-4 and TRBJ1-5; D call uncertain. CDR3 length equals 14 residues. Trimming took off 5 bases at V and 3 bases at J, with 11 bases between the two ends.

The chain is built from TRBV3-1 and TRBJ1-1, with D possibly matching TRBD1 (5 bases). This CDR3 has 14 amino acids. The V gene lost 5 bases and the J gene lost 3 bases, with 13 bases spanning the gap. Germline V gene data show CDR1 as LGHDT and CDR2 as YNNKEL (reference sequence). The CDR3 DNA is TGTGCCAGCAGCTATGGGACCTCAGACACTGAAGCTTTCTTT. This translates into CASSYGTSDTEAFF. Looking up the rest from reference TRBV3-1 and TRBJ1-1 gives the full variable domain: DTAVSQTPKYLVTQMGNDKSIKCEQNLGHDTMYWYKQDSKKFLKIMFSYNNKELIINETVPNRFSPKSPDKAHLNLHINSLELGDSAVYFCASSYGTSDTEAFFGQGTRLTVV.

The CDR3 reads CSVQRQDYEQYF. The CDR3 DNA follows: TGCAGCGTCCAAAGACAGGACTACGAGCAGTACTTC. The rearrangement joins TRBV29-1 to TRBJ2-7; D might be TRBD1 (6 bases). This CDR3 is built from 12 residues. CDR1 is SQVTM and CDR2 is ANQGSEA in the germline V gene. V lost 6 bases and J lost 3, with 12 bases in between.

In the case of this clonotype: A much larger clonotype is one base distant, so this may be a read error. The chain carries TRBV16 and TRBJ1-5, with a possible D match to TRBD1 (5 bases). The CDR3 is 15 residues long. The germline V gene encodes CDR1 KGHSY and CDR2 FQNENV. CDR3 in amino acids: CTSSQLEGSNQPQHF. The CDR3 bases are TGTACCAGCAGCCAATTAGAGGGGAGCAATCAGCCCCAGCATTTT. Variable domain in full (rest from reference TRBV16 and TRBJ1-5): GEEVAQTPKHLVRGEGQKAKLYCAPIKGHSYVFWYQQVLKNEFKFLISFQNENVFDETGMPKERFSAKCLPNSPCSLEIQATKLEDSAVYFCTSSQLEGSNQPQHFGDGTRLSIL.

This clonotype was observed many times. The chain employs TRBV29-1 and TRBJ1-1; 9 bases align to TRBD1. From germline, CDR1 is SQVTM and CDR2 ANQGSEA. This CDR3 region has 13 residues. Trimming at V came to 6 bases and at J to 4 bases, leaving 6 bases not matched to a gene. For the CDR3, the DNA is TGCAGCGTGGGACAGGGCTTGGCCACTGAAGCTTTCTTT. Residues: CSVGQGLATEAFF. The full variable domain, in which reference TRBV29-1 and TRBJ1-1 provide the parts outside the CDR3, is SAVISQKPSRDICQRGTSLTIQCQVDSQVTMMFWYRQQPGQSLTLIATANQGSEATYESGFVIDKFPISRPNLTFSTLTVSNMSPEDSSIYLCSVGQGLATEAFFGQGTRLTVV.

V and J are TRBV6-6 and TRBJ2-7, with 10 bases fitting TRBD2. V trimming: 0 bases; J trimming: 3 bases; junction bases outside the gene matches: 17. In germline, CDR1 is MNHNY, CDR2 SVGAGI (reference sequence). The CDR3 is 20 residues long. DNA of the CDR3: TGTGCCAGCAGTTACTCTTTTCTTGGGGGTCCAGCGGGAGGGAACTACGAGCAGTACTTC. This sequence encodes CASSYSFLGGPAGGNYEQYF.

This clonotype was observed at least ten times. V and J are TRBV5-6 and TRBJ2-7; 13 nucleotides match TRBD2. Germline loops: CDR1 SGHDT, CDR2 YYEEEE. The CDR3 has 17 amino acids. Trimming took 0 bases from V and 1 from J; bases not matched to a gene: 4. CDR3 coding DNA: TGTGCCAGCAGCTTGGAGCCGGGACTAGCGGGATCCTACGAGCAGTACTTC. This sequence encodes CASSLEPGLAGSYEQYF.

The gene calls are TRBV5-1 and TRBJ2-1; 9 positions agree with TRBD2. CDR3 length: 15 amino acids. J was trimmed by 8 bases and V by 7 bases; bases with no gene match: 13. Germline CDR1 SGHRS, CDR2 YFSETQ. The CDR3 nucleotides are TGCGCCAGCCGCTGGGCGGGGGGGGGCGGCTATGAGCAGTTCTTC. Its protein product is CASRWAGGGGYEQFF. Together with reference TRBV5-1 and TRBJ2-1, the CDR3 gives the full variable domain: KAGVTQTPRYLIKTRGQQVTLSCSPISGHRSVSWYQQTPGQGLQFLFEYFSETQRNKGNFPGRFSGRQFSNSRSEMNVSTLELGDSALYLCASRWAGGGGYEQFFGPGTRLTVL.

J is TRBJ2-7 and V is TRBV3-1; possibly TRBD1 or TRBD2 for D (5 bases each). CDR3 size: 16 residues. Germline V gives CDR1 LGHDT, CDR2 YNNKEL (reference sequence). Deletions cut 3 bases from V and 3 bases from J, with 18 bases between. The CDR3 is CASSHGAPVGDYEQYF. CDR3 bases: TGTGCCAGCAGCCATGGGGCTCCGGTGGGAGACTACGAGCAGTACTTC.

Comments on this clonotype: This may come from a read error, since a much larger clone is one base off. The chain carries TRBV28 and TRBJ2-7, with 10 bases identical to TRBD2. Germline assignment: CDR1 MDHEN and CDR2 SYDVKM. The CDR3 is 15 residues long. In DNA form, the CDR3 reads TGTGCCAGCAGTTTTTTAACTAGCGGGAACTACGAGCAGCACTTC. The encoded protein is CASSFLTSGNYEQHF.

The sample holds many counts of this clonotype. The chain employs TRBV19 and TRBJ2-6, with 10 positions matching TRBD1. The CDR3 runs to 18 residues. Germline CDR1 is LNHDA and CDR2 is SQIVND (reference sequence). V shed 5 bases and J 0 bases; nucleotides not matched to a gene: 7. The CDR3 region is CASSLPGQGTSGANVLTF. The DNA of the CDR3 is TGTGCCAGTAGTTTACCGGGACAGGGGACCTCTGGGGCCAACGTCCTGACTTTC. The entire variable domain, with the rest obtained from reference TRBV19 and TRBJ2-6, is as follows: DGGITQSPKYLFRKEGQNVTLSCEQNLNHDAMYWYRQDPGQGLRLIYYSQIVNDFQKGDIAEGYSVSREKKESFPLTVTSAQKNPTAFYLCASSLPGQGTSGANVLTFGAGSRLTVL.